Below, 9 T cell receptor beta chains from the same sample are listed, as sequenced in a study of shared clonotypes between healthy human individuals. Repertoires were generated with immunoSEQ multiplex PCR, while TCRdb's copy carries only in-frame clones and drops some. The sample lists around 1.9 million clones, more than 85% occurring once. Only CD45RO-negative cells positively selected for CCR7 counted as naive CD8 cells, so terminally differentiated effector memory CD45RA+ cells were excluded. The sequenced sample consisted of naive CD8+ T cells from PBMCs. These receptors were obtained from a man younger than 30 in good health. Some clones in this sample may be carry-over from other donors' samples.

The rearrangement uses TRBV19 and TRBJ2-2; D remains unclear. V was pared by 7 bases and J by 1 base, with 13 bases between. Germline loops: CDR1 LNHDA, CDR2 SQIVND (reference sequence). This CDR3 comprises 15 residues. The CDR3 DNA follows: TGTGCCAGTACTCCTGCGAGTTTGAACACCGGGGAGCTGTTTTTT. Residues: CASTPASLNTGELFF.

This clone was counted a few times. V gene TRBV27 combines with J gene TRBJ1-1, with D perhaps matching TRBD1 (5 bases). V lost 6 bases and J 1 base, leaving 12 bases between the germline ends. Germline V gene data show CDR1 as MNHEY and CDR2 as SMNVEV (reference sequence). This CDR3 has 14 amino acids. The CDR3 DNA follows: TGTGCCAGCAGCTCGGGGGTGGGGAACACTGAAGCTTTCTTT. Encoded protein: CASSSGVGNTEAFF.

Comments on this clone: Compared with germline, one end of the junction differs, possibly owing to a read error. The chain couples TRBV27 to TRBJ2-7; D tentatively fits TRBD1 or TRBD2 (5 bases each). Germline V gene sequence: CDR1 MNHEY, CDR2 SMNVEV (reference sequence). The CDR3 totals 11 residues. This CDR3 is CASSFRDDQYF. Written as DNA, the CDR3 is TGTGCCAGCAGTTTCCGGGACGACCAGTACTTC.

The chain has TRBV7-8 and TRBJ1-2; D is possibly TRBD1 (5 bases). V was trimmed by 5 bases and J by 4 bases, leaving 17 bases between them. The CDR3 extends over 15 amino acids. Germline V CDR1 and CDR2: SGHVS, FQNEAQ. The CDR3 DNA follows: TGTGCCAGCAGCCCGTCCGAGGGGCTCGGCTATGGCTACACCTTC. Translation: CASSPSEGLGYGYTF.

The chain couples TRBV19 to TRBJ2-1; the D gene could be TRBD1 or TRBD2 (6 bases each). Trimming shortened V by 3 bases and J by 10 bases, and 16 bases separated the two germline ends. This CDR3 contains 14 residues. Germline V gene lookup returns CDR1 LNHDA and CDR2 SQIVND (reference sequence). In nucleotides, the CDR3 is TGTGCCAGTAGTATGGGGTCAGGGGCGGGGGAGCAGTTCTTC. Translation gives CASSMGSGAGEQFF.

This clone has just a few counts. In DNA, the CDR3 is TGTGCCAGGGGGTTGCAAGGGGCTTTCTTT. This gives the protein CARGLQGAFF. The chain uses TRBV27 and TRBJ1-1; no clear D gene. Germline values: CDR1 MNHEY, CDR2 SMNVEV (reference sequence). The CDR3 is 10 amino acids. V was clipped by 9 bases and J by 11 bases, with 13 bases between them.

The CDR3 DNA sequence: TGTGCCAGCAGCTTAGGGGGAGCGGGTGGGCCCCAGCATTTT. It translates to CASSLGGAGGPQHF. V is TRBV7-2 and J is TRBJ1-5; no clear D. Deletions cut 1 base from V and 9 bases from J, with 13 bases between. The CDR3 consists of 14 residues. Germline V CDR1 and CDR2: SGHTA, FQGNSA.

This clone was counted only a few times. The J gene is TRBJ1-1, the V gene TRBV29-1; no firm D call. Germline loops: CDR1 SQVTM, CDR2 ANQGSEA. Trimming cost V 4 bases and J 2 bases, with 11 bases left between them. This CDR3 is 13 amino acids long. DNA for the CDR3: TGCAGCGTTGTAAGACCGAGCAACACTGAAGCTTTCTTT. Translation: CSVVRPSNTEAFF.

This chain links TRBV29-1 with TRBJ2-1; perhaps TRBD2 as D (6 bases). CDR1 SQVTM and CDR2 ANQGSEA come from the germline V gene. The ends were cut back, 1 base at V and 3 bases at J, with 13 bases in the middle. This CDR3 comprises 15 residues. This CDR3 reads CSVEVFSGVYNEQFF. CDR3 coding DNA: TGCAGCGTTGAAGTTTTCTCGGGAGTCTACAATGAGCAGTTCTTC.